The 20 T cell receptor beta chains given below trace back to one sample, sequenced in a study of graft-versus-host responses after intestinal transplantation (dated by TCRdb to 2020 to 2022). The antigens these receptors bind are not known. Libraries came from the immunoSEQ multiplex PCR assay. Entries here come from immuneACCESS through TCRdb and include only in-frame sequences with V and J called. Some clones fail to appear in such tables; in the studies checked, an unresolved V gene covers under half of the shortfall, and the cause of the remainder is unknown. This sample gives 85,000 to 90,000 clones in total; approximately 89% of them show up just once. 0.35% of the sample goes to the ten largest clones. What the time point label conveys for this sample: cells obtained before transplantation from donor or recipient. Sequencing was performed on unstimulated CD4+ T cells sorted from spleen or lymph node cells, taken before transplant. Receptors originate from a human donor who was the organ donor for an intestinal transplant.

This chain joins TRBV7-9 and TRBJ2-3; TRBD2 aligns across 9 bases. CDR3 length: 14 amino acids. With 8 bases clipped from V and 2 bases from J, the junction kept 5 bases outside the gene matches. Germline CDR1 SEHNR, CDR2 FQNEAQ (reference sequence). The CDR3: CASLASGATDTQYF. CDR3 DNA: TGTGCCAGCCTGGCTAGCGGGGCCACAGATACGCAGTATTTT.

The chain uses TRBV13 and TRBJ1-6; 8 positions agree with TRBD1. The CDR3 totals 16 residues. CDR1 PRHDT and CDR2 FYEKMQ come from the germline V gene (reference sequence). The V and J ends lost 5 bases and 6 bases, in that order; junction bases with no gene match: 9. CDR3 DNA: TGTGCCAGCAGCAAAAGACAGGGGAGGGTTAATTCACCCCTCCACTTT. This sequence encodes CASSKRQGRVNSPLHF.

The chain recombines TRBV28 with TRBJ1-5, with TRBD1 matching 8 bases. Germline assignment: CDR1 MDHEN and CDR2 SYDVKM. The CDR3 loop spans 17 amino acids. J was trimmed by 6 bases and V by 2 bases; bases with no gene match: 12. This CDR3 reads CASSLGGGTGAGQPQHF. CDR3 DNA sequence: TGTGCCAGCAGTTTAGGAGGAGGGACAGGAGCTGGTCAGCCCCAGCATTTT. The entire variable domain, with the rest obtained from reference TRBV28 and TRBJ1-5, is as follows: DVKVTQSSRYLVKRTGEKVFLECVQDMDHENMFWYRQDPGLGLRLIYFSYDVKMKEKGDIPEGYSVSREKKERFSLILESASTNQTSMYLCASSLGGGTGAGQPQHFGDGTRLSIL.

This rearrangement joins TRBV6-1 to TRBJ2-1; D is perhaps TRBD2 (6 bases). Germline V gene sequence: CDR1 MNHNS, CDR2 SASEGT. V lost 6 bases and J lost 4, with 13 bases in between. This CDR3 is 14 amino acids long. The CDR3 nucleotides are TGTGCCAGCAGCCGGGACGGAGGGTACAATGAGCAGTTCTTC. This sequence encodes CASSRDGGYNEQFF.

In DNA, the CDR3 is TGTGCCAGCAGTTTTGACAAAAGGGGGGGTTACGAGCAGTACTTC. It encodes CASSFDKRGGYEQYF. The chain is built from TRBV6-1 and TRBJ2-7, with a tentative D call TRBD2 (7 bases). The CDR3 covers 15 residues. The germline V gene encodes CDR1 MNHNS and CDR2 SASEGT. V dropped 5 bases and J dropped 4 bases, with 18 bases sitting between them.

The chain carries TRBV28 and TRBJ1-1; 9 positions agree with TRBD1. The CDR3 has 14 residues. With 3 bases clipped from V and 5 bases from J, the junction kept 4 bases outside the gene matches. Per the germline V gene, CDR1 is MDHEN and CDR2 is SYDVKM. This CDR3 reads CASSFDRGLTEAFF. The CDR3 bases are TGTGCCAGCAGTTTCGACAGGGGGTTAACTGAAGCTTTCTTT. Filled out from reference TRBV28 and TRBJ1-1, the complete variable domain reads DVKVTQSSRYLVKRTGEKVFLECVQDMDHENMFWYRQDPGLGLRLIYFSYDVKMKEKGDIPEGYSVSREKKERFSLILESASTNQTSMYLCASSFDRGLTEAFFGQGTRLTVV.

V gene TRBV5-5 combines with J gene TRBJ2-3; D may be TRBD1 (6 bases). In germline, CDR1 is SGHKS, CDR2 YYEKEE (reference sequence). The CDR3 sequence is 15 residues long. V lost 0 bases, J lost 3 bases, and 11 bases lay in between. The CDR3 loop reads CASSLDTRGTDTQYF. CDR3 DNA: TGTGCCAGCAGCTTGGATACCAGGGGAACAGATACGCAGTATTTT. The full variable domain, with the rest looked up from reference TRBV5-5 and TRBJ2-3, is DAGVTQSPTHLIKTRGQQVTLRCSPISGHKSVSWYQQVLGQGPQFIFQYYEKEERGRGNFPDRFSARQFPNYSSELNVNALLLGDSALYLCASSLDTRGTDTQYFGPGTRLTVL.

In this sample, this clone turned up once. This chain connects TRBV10-3 to TRBJ2-5, with a possible D match to TRBD2 (7 bases). The V and J ends lost 2 bases and 5 bases respectively, with 9 bases between them. CDR3 length: 13 amino acids. CDR1 and CDR2 from the germline V gene are ENHRY and SYGVKD. The CDR3 bases are TGTGCCATCAGTGAGGGGAGGGGGGAGACCCAGTACTTC. Amino acid sequence: CAISEGRGETQYF.

The rearrangement links TRBV15 to TRBJ2-1; D is uncertain. The CDR3 is 17 amino acids. Germline V gene sequence: CDR1 LNHNV, CDR2 YYDKDF (reference sequence). V shed 1 base and J shed 7 bases, with 20 bases lying between them. The CDR3 DNA is TGTGCCACCAGCAGAGCTATGGAGCATCCCCCATGGAATGAGCAGTTCTTC. Protein sequence: CATSRAMEHPPWNEQFF.

The chain is built from TRBV14 and TRBJ2-7; 7 bases fit TRBD1. After removal of 0 bases from V and 9 bases from J, the junction contained 11 bases not matched to a gene. Germline lookup yields CDR1 SGHDN and CDR2 FVKESK. The CDR3 is 15 residues long. CDR3 sequence reads: CASSQDLLTGSTQYF. The CDR3, as DNA: TGTGCCAGCAGCCAAGATCTGTTGACAGGGAGTACGCAGTACTTC.

This clone came up a few times. The chain carries TRBV5-6 and TRBJ1-6; D ambiguous. This CDR3 is 15 amino acids long. Germline loops: CDR1 SGHDT, CDR2 YYEEEE. V was pared by 0 bases and J by 7 bases, with 11 bases between. The CDR3 DNA reads TGTGCCAGCAGCTTGGTTTCGGGGAGGAATTCACCCCTCCACTTT. Its protein product is CASSLVSGRNSPLHF.

V usage is TRBV18 and J usage is TRBJ2-3; 10 nucleotides agree with TRBD2. The ends lost 4 bases at V and 4 bases at J; junction bases unmatched: 8. CDR3 length: 16 residues. Germline lookup yields CDR1 KGHSH and CDR2 LQKENI. CDR3 nucleotide sequence: TGTGCCAGCTCACTTATCTCTAGCGGGGGTGCAGATACGCAGTATTTT. Protein: CASSLISSGGADTQYF.

The rearrangement uses TRBV10-3 and TRBJ2-5, with a possible D match to TRBD2 (6 bases). V was pared by 3 bases and J by 5 bases, with 16 bases between. Germline V gene data show CDR1 as ENHRY and CDR2 as SYGVKD. This CDR3 region has 15 residues. The CDR3 region has the DNA TGTGCCATCAGTGACGCTCGGGAGACGGGTGAGACCCAGTACTTC. As protein: CAISDARETGETQYF.

This sequence joins TRBV5-1 and TRBJ2-1; D is undetermined. The CDR3 totals 17 residues. Germline loops: CDR1 SGHRS, CDR2 YFSETQ. The V end was cut by 1 base, the J end by 0 bases, with 14 bases between. CDR3 in DNA: TGCGCCAGCAGCTTGAGCCCCGGCCGGAGCTCCTACAATGAGCAGTTCTTC. Encoded protein: CASSLSPGRSSYNEQFF.

The chain recombines TRBV4-1 with TRBJ1-2; unclear D gene. Trimming left V 4 bases short and J 4 bases short, with 10 bases between. CDR1 and CDR2 from the germline V gene are MGHRA and YSYEKL. CDR3 length: 13 residues. The CDR3 DNA reads as TGCGCCAGCAGCCCCCGGGGTAGCTATGGCTACACCTTC. This encodes CASSPRGSYGYTF.

A few counts support this clone. V is TRBV5-8 and J is TRBJ2-4; 7 bases line up with TRBD2. V gave up 2 bases and J gave up 6 bases; unmatched junction bases: 8. This CDR3 region has 15 residues. Germline loops: CDR1 SGHTS, CDR2 YDEGEE. CDR3 loop: CASSLSISGGNIQYF. In DNA form, the CDR3 reads TGTGCCAGCAGCTTAAGTATTTCGGGGGGAAACATTCAGTACTTC.

The chain carries TRBV30 and TRBJ2-6; no reliable D call. Per germline, CDR1 GTSNPN and CDR2 SVGIG (reference sequence). The CDR3 has 16 residues. V was clipped by 4 bases and J by 0 bases, with 13 bases between them. As DNA, the CDR3 is TGTGCCTGGATACGCCAGGTGATCTCTGGGGCCAACGTCCTGACTTTC. It is translated as CAWIRQVISGANVLTF.

V and J are TRBV19 and TRBJ2-1; D remains ambiguous. Trimming took 4 bases from V and 3 from J, leaving 16 bases between them. Germline CDR1 reads LNHDA; CDR2 reads SQIVND (reference sequence). The CDR3 runs 16 residues. The CDR3 DNA is TGTGCCAGTAGTACCGCCCATCGCGTTTACTACAATGAGCAGTTCTTC. Translation gives CASSTAHRVYYNEQFF.

This clone has only one observation. The V gene is TRBV27, the J gene TRBJ2-1; 8 bases align to TRBD2. This CDR3 has 15 amino acids. The germline CDR1 and CDR2 sequences are MNHEY and SMNVEV (reference sequence). V shed 1 base, J shed 8 bases, and the junction held 7 bases outside the gene matches. This CDR3 reads CASSLYSGTGHEQFF. The CDR3 DNA follows: TGTGCCAGCAGTTTATATAGCGGGACCGGGCATGAGCAGTTCTTC.

The rearrangement joins TRBV7-2 to TRBJ2-3, with 10 bases identical to TRBD2. The J segment lost 6 bases and the V segment lost 10 bases, leaving 13 bases of the junction unmatched. The germline gives CDR1 SGHTA, CDR2 FQGNSA. CDR3 size: 15 residues. CDR3 bases: TGTGCCACCCCGGGTCTAGCGGGAGCGGTTGATACGCAGTATTTT. Amino acids: CATPGLAGAVDTQYF.